This TCR beta chain was captured in a study of OX40 agonist ivuxolimab in advanced cancers. This clone appeared a single time. Sequencing used immunoSEQ multiplex PCR; TCRdb keeps in-frame clones, though not all of them. The sample consists of more than 75,000 clones, more than 85% of them appearing once. The receptor comes from an adult with an advanced solid tumor such as melanoma, head and neck, liver or kidney cancer. Source: CD4+ or CD8+ T cells sorted from blood, taken in a trial of the OX40 agonist ivuxolimab.

The CDR3 DNA follows: TGTGCCAGCCGCTCGTCCTTGGGGACAGCCTCTGGAAACACCATATATTTT. Translation gives CASRSSLGTASGNTIYF. The genes are TRBV18 and TRBJ1-3, with 7 bases identical to TRBD1. V lost 8 bases, J lost 0 bases, and 13 bases stayed unmatched. This CDR3 comprises 17 residues. The germline V gene encodes CDR1 KGHSH and CDR2 LQKENI.